Below, one TCR beta chain is given with its context. The study drew participants aged about 18 to 90 years from 20 to 30 US areas. Participants' reported clinical history set cohort assignment. The CDR3 has 14 residues. Trimming at V came to 6 bases and at J to 7 bases, leaving 8 bases not matched to a gene. From germline, CDR1 is MNHEY and CDR2 SVGAGI. Original data processing: Quantification of nucleated cells was approximated via reference gene primer amplification. Here immunoSEQ multiplex PCR was the method, and the copy in TCRdb shows in-frame clones only, minus some. That table furnishes V, J and clone size, whereas the DNA furnished D and trimming. This sample has around 230,000 clones, with approximately 86% found just once. This entry comes from a study of blood T cell repertoires in COVID-19. On the study more broadly: COVID-19 samples from acute and convalescent phases originated in the United States, Italy and Spain.

The sequenced sample was PBMCs or T cells enriched from blood (not recorded which). This TCR was sampled from a woman aged 40 to 50 with acute COVID-19. This rearrangement joins TRBV6-5 to TRBJ1-5; 8 bases fit TRBD1. This CDR3 is CASSNTGGGQPQHF. The CDR3 DNA reads TGTGCCAGCAGCAATACAGGGGGAGGGCAGCCCCAGCATTTT.